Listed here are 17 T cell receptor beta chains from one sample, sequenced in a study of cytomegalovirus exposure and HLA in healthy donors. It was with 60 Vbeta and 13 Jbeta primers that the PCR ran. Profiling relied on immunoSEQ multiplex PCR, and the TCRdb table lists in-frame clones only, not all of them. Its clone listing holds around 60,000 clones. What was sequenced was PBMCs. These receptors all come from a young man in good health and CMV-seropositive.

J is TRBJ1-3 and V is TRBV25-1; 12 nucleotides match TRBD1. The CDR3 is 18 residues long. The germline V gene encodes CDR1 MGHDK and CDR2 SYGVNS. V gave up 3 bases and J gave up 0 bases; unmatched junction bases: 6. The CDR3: CASSEPPGQGASGNTIYF. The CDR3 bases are TGTGCCAGCAGTGAGCCACCGGGACAGGGGGCCTCTGGAAACACCATATATTTT. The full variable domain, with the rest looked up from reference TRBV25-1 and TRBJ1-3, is EADIYQTPRYLVIGTGKKITLECSQTMGHDKMYWYQQDPGMELHLIHYSYGVNSTEKGDLSSESTVSRIRTEHFPLTLESARPSHTSQYLCASSEPPGQGASGNTIYFGEGSWLTVV.

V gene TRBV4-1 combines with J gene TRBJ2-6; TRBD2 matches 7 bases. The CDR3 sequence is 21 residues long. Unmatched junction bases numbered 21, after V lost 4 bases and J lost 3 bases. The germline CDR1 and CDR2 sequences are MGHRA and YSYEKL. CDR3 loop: CASSRSPGGGPPSYGANVLTF. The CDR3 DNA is TGCGCCAGCAGCCGTTCCCCGGGGGGAGGACCCCCCTCCTATGGGGCCAACGTCCTGACTTTC.

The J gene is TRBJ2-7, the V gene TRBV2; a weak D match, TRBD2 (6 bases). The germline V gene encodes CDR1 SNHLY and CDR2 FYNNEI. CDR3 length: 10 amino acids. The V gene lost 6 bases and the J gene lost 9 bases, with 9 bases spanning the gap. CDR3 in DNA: TGTGCCAGCAGGCGGGAAAGGCAGTACTTC. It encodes CASRRERQYF.

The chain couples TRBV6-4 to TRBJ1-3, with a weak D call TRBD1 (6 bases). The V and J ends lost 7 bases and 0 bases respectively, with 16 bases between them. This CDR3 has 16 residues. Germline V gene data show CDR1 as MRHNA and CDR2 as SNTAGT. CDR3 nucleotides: TGTGCCAGCATCCAAAAAGGGGGTCGCTCTGGAAACACCATATATTTT. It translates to CASIQKGGRSGNTIYF.

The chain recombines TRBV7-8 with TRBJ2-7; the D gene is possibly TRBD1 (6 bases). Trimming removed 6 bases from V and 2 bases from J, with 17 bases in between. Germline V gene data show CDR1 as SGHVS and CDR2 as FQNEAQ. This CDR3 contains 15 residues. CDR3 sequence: CASRQAGTNAYEQYF. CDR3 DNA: TGTGCCAGCAGACAGGCCGGGACAAATGCCTACGAGCAGTACTTC.

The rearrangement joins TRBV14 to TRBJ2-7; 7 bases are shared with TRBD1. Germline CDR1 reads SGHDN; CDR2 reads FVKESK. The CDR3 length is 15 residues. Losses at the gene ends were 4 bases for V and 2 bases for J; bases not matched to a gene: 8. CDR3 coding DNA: TGTGCCAGCAGCCGCACAGGGGCCCTCGCCTACGAGCAGTACTTC. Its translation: CASSRTGALAYEQYF.

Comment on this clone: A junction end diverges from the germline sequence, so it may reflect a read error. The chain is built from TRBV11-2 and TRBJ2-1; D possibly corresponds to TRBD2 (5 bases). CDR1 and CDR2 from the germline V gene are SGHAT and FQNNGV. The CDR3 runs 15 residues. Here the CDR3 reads CASSLDGSSDNEQFF. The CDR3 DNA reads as TGTGCCAGCAGCTTAGATGGGAGCTCCGACAATGAGCAGTTCTTC.

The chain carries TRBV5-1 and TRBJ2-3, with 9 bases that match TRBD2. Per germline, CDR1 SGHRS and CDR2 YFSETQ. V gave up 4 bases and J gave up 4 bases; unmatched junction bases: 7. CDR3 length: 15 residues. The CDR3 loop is CASSLSSGGPDTQYF. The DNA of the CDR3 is TGCGCCAGCAGCCTTAGTAGCGGGGGACCAGATACGCAGTATTTT.

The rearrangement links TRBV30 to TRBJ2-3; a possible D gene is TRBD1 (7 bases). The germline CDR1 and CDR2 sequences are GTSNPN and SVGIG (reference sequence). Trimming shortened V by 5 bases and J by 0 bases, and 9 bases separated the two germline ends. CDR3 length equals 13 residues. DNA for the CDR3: TGTGCCTGGTCAGGGGGGAGCACAGATACGCAGTATTTT. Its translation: CAWSGGSTDTQYF.

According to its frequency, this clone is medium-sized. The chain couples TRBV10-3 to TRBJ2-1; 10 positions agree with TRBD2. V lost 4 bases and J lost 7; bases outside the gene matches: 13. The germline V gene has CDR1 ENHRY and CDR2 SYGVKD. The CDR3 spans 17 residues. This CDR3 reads CAISGSPSSGSENEQFF. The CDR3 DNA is TGTGCCATCAGTGGGTCCCCCTCTAGCGGGAGCGAGAATGAGCAGTTCTTC.

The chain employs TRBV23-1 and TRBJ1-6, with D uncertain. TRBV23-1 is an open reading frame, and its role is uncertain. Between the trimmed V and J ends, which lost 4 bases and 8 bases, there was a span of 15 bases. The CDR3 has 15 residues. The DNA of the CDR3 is TGCGCCAGCAGTCCTGTACGAGAGGGTTATTCACCCCTCCACTTT. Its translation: CASSPVREGYSPLHF.

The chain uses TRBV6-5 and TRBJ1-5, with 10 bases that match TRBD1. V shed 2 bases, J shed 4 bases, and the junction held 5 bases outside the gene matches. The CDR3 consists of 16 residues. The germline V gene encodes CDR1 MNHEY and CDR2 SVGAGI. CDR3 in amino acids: CASSYGTGDGNQPQHF. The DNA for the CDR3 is TGTGCCAGCAGTTACGGGACAGGGGATGGGAATCAGCCCCAGCATTTT.

CDR3 in amino acids: CASKEATEAFF. The CDR3 nucleotides are TGCGCCAGCAAAGAGGCCACTGAAGCTTTCTTT. The chain couples TRBV5-1 to TRBJ1-1; D gene uncertain. CDR1 is SGHRS and CDR2 is YFSETQ in the germline V gene. Trimming removed 6 bases from V and 4 bases from J, with 7 bases in between. The CDR3 has 11 amino acids.

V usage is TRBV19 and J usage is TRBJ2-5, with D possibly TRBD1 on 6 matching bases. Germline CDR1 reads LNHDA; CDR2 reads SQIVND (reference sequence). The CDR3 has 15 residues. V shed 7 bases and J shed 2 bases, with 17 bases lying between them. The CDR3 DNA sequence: TGTGCCAGTACCAGCCTAACAGGGCCGCAAGAGACCCAGTACTTC. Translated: CASTSLTGPQETQYF.

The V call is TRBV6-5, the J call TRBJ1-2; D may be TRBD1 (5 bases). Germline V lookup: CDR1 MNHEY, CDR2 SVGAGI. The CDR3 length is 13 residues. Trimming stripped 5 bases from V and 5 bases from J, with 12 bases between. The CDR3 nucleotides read TGTGCCAGCAGTCCCGGGGGAGCGTATGGCTACACCTTC. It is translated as CASSPGGAYGYTF.

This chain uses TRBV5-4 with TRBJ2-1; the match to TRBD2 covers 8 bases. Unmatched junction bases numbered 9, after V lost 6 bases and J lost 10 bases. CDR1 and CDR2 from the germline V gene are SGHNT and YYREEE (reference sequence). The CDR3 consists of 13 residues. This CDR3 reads CASTWREAPEQFF. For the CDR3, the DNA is TGTGCCAGCACTTGGCGGGAGGCCCCCGAGCAGTTCTTC.

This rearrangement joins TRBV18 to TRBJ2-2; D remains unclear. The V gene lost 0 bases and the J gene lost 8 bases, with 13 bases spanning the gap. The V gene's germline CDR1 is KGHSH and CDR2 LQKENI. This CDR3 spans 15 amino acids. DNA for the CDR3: TGTGCCAGCTCACCACCGGGTGGCACGAGGGGGGAGCTGTTTTTT. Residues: CASSPPGGTRGELFF.